The 11 T cell receptor beta chains below all came from one sample that was sequenced in a study of CD8+ T cells in alopecia areata. Reverse transcribed after extraction, RNA yielded cDNA as the sequencing template. Data came from immunoSEQ multiplex PCR; TCRdb stores just in-frame clones and leaves some out. The sample lists tens of thousands of clones, about half occurring once. Specified treatment: oral pan-JAK inhibitor, 5-10 mg twice daily. The sample in question was CD8+ T cells sorted from blood, obtained at approximately week 37, from a patient treated with tofacitinib. The receptor set was obtained from a human donor with alopecia areata.

J is TRBJ2-3 and V is TRBV9, with TRBD2 matching over 12 bases. V was clipped by 0 bases and J by 3 bases; unmatched bases: 8. This CDR3 has 18 residues. Germline V CDR1 and CDR2: SGDLS, YYNGEE. CDR3 amino acids: CASSVDGLAGRETDTQYF. Written as DNA, the CDR3 is TGTGCCAGCAGCGTAGACGGACTAGCGGGAAGGGAGACAGATACGCAGTATTTT.

The V and J genes are TRBV27 and TRBJ2-7; 14 bases map to TRBD2. J lost 4 bases, V lost 6 bases, and 8 bases had no gene match. The CDR3 is 16 residues long. The germline gives CDR1 MNHEY, CDR2 SMNVEV (reference sequence). The CDR3 sequence is CASSHRLAGGPYEQYF. The DNA of the CDR3 is TGTGCCAGCAGCCACAGACTAGCGGGAGGGCCATACGAGCAGTACTTC.

This clone showed up just a few times. The V gene is TRBV9, the J gene TRBJ2-7; no clear D gene. The V gene lost 0 bases and the J gene lost 1 base, with 11 bases spanning the gap. The CDR3 runs 15 residues. Germline CDR1 SGDLS, CDR2 YYNGEE. The CDR3 DNA follows: TGTGCCAGCAGCGTAGAGCAGGTTCCATCCTACGAGCAGTACTTC. Translation gives CASSVEQVPSYEQYF.

The rearrangement joins TRBV27 to TRBJ1-1, with D hard to call. Trimming took 2 bases from V and 5 from J, leaving 12 bases between them. The CDR3 extends over 14 amino acids. The V gene's germline CDR1 is MNHEY and CDR2 SMNVEV (reference sequence). The CDR3 is CASSLRPVGTEAFF. The CDR3 DNA follows: TGTGCCAGCAGTTTACGACCAGTAGGAACTGAAGCTTTCTTT.

The table lists this clone with a few counts. V and J are TRBV27 and TRBJ2-5; unclear D gene. CDR1 MNHEY and CDR2 SMNVEV come from the germline V gene (reference sequence). The CDR3 covers 12 residues. V lost 2 bases and J 5 bases, leaving 6 bases between the germline ends. DNA of the CDR3: TGTGCCAGCAGTTTACTGGGTGAGACCCAGTACTTC. Protein sequence: CASSLLGETQYF.

This clone was counted between two and nine times. The chain carries TRBV5-1 and TRBJ2-5, with D perhaps matching TRBD2 (6 bases). Germline CDR1 SGHRS, CDR2 YFSETQ. V shed 7 bases and J shed 5 bases, with 18 bases lying between them. This CDR3 spans 14 amino acids. This CDR3 is CASALLERVETQYF. As DNA, the CDR3 is TGCGCCAGCGCCTTACTAGAGCGGGTTGAGACCCAGTACTTC.

This chain links TRBV29-1 with TRBJ1-2; no reliable D call. CDR1 SQVTM and CDR2 ANQGSEA come from the germline V gene. V lost 4 bases and J lost 3, with 6 bases in between. The CDR3 contains 11 residues. For the CDR3, the DNA is TGCAGCGTTGCAGAGGACTATGGCTACACCTTC. Encoded protein: CSVAEDYGYTF.

This chain links TRBV10-3 with TRBJ1-2, with D unclear. This CDR3 comprises 11 residues. The ends were cut back, 3 bases at V and 5 bases at J, with 4 bases in the middle. Germline CDR1 is ENHRY and CDR2 is SYGVKD. The CDR3 is CAISDEYGYTF. CDR3 DNA sequence: TGTGCCATCAGTGACGAGTATGGCTACACCTTC.

In the case of this clone: The sample contains more than one DNA sequence encoding this CDR3. This rearrangement joins TRBV5-1 to TRBJ2-7; D gene ambiguous. The CDR3 consists of 12 residues. Trimming pared 0 bases from V and 4 bases from J, leaving 5 bases between. Germline CDR1 SGHRS, CDR2 YFSETQ. The chain's CDR3 is CASSLGAYEQYF. The CDR3 DNA is TGCGCCAGCAGCTTGGGTGCTTACGAGCAGTACTTC.

The rearrangement joins TRBV29-1 to TRBJ2-2, with 8 bases matching TRBD2. The CDR3 loop spans 15 amino acids. The ends lost 2 bases at V and 8 bases at J; junction bases unmatched: 10. Germline CDR1 reads SQVTM; CDR2 reads ANQGSEA. This chain's CDR3 is CSVELREGPLGELFF. CDR3 DNA sequence: TGCAGCGTTGAATTACGGGAGGGGCCATTAGGGGAGCTGTTTTTT.

This clone was observed a few times. The chain links TRBV7-9 to TRBJ1-2; TRBD1 matches at 8 bases. The CDR3 has 17 amino acids. Germline trimming cut 5 bases from V and 4 bases from J; bases unmatched to any gene: 15. Germline assignment: CDR1 SEHNR and CDR2 FQNEAQ (reference sequence). CDR3 coding DNA: TGTGCCAGCAGCCCATCGGGACAGGTGGAATTCGGCTATGGCTACACCTTC. It yields the protein CASSPSGQVEFGYGYTF.